Below, 17 T cell receptor beta chains from the same sample are listed, as sequenced in a study of response to subunit inactivated influenza vaccine. TCRdb reanalysed the RT-PCR reads using MiXCR and keeps one entry per CDR3 protein. The sample records 590,000 or so distinct CDR3 sequences, roughly 15% being singletons. This specimen was PBMCs from blood, taken about 14 days before vaccination. The receptor source for this set is a man aged 45-65 years who received an inactivated influenza vaccine.

This clonotype was counted between two and nine times. CDR3 protein: CASSQDQLTRLTDTQYF. CDR3 DNA sequence: TGTGCCAGCAGCCAAGATCAGCTGACAAGGCTCACAGATACGCAGTATTTT. V gene TRBV3-1 combines with J gene TRBJ2-3; D remains ambiguous. The CDR3 covers 17 residues. The V end was cut by 0 bases, the J end by 2 bases, with 15 bases between. CDR1 LGHDT and CDR2 YNNKEL come from the germline V gene (reference sequence).

This clonotype was observed a few times. The V and J genes are TRBV7-8 and TRBJ2-1; D unclear. The CDR3 totals 18 residues. V gave up 0 bases and J gave up 0 bases, with 15 bases separating them. Germline V lookup: CDR1 SGHVS, CDR2 FQNEAQ. The CDR3: CASSLALGFGTSYNEQFF. CDR3 bases: TGTGCCAGCAGCTTAGCGTTGGGATTTGGTACCTCCTACAATGAGCAGTTCTTC.

The sample holds a few counts of this clonotype. The V call is TRBV12-3 or TRBV12-4, the J call TRBJ2-7; tentatively, D is TRBD2 (5 bases). The CDR3 length is 14 residues. Trimming took 2 bases from V and 4 from J, leaving 12 bases between them. The CDR3 bases are TGTGCCAGCAGTTTAAATCACGGAGGTTACGAGCAGTACTTC. Translation: CASSLNHGGYEQYF.

This clonotype has ten or more counts. The chain carries TRBV7-6 and TRBJ2-3; D is unclear. Germline loops: CDR1 SGHVS, CDR2 FNYEAQ. Trimming removed 2 bases at V and 3 bases at J, with 9 bases between. There are 14 residues in the CDR3. CDR3 amino acids: CASSLKAPTDTQYF. CDR3 in DNA: TGTGCCAGCAGCTTAAAAGCCCCGACAGATACGCAGTATTTT.

This chain joins TRBV6-1 and TRBJ2-7; 9 bases map to TRBD2. The CDR3 has 14 residues. Germline V gives CDR1 MNHNS, CDR2 SASEGT. With 5 bases clipped from V and 4 bases from J, the junction kept 6 bases outside the gene matches. The CDR3 loop reads CASSQIAGDYEQYF. The CDR3, as DNA: TGTGCCAGCAGTCAAATAGCGGGAGATTACGAGCAGTACTTC.

This clonotype was seen more than once but under ten times. V is TRBV6-1 and J is TRBJ2-2, with D possibly matching TRBD1 (6 bases). The V gene lost 6 bases and the J gene lost 3 bases, with 8 bases spanning the gap. The CDR3 runs 13 residues. Per the germline V gene, CDR1 is MNHNS and CDR2 is SASEGT. In DNA form, the CDR3 reads TGTGCCAGCAGCAACAGGGACACCGGGGAGCTGTTTTTT. This gives the protein CASSNRDTGELFF.

This sequence joins TRBV10-1 and TRBJ2-1; D is undetermined. The CDR3 is made up of 11 amino acids. Germline-derived CDR1 and CDR2 are WNHNN and SYGVQD (reference sequence). Trimming took off 7 bases at V and 2 bases at J, with 3 bases between the two ends. The CDR3: CASITYNEQFF. In DNA, the CDR3 is TGCGCCAGCATTACCTACAATGAGCAGTTCTTC.

The chain uses TRBV9 and TRBJ2-2; 11 positions match TRBD1. Germline V gene lookup returns CDR1 SGDLS and CDR2 YYNGEE. V lost 3 bases to trimming and J lost 2 bases; unmatched junction nucleotides: 6. CDR3 length: 17 residues. CDR3 sequence reads: CASSGTGGLANTGELFF. In nucleotides, the CDR3 is TGTGCCAGCAGCGGGACAGGGGGCTTGGCCAACACCGGGGAGCTGTTTTTT. The full variable domain, completed using reference TRBV9 and TRBJ2-2, is DSGVTQTPKHLITATGQRVTLRCSPRSGDLSVYWYQQSLDQGLQFLIQYYNGEERAKGNILERFSAQQFPDLHSELNLSSLELGDSALYFCASSGTGGLANTGELFFGEGSRLTVL.

This sequence joins TRBV5-1 and TRBJ2-1; 8 positions match TRBD2. The CDR3 contains 15 residues. Germline V CDR1 and CDR2: SGHRS, YFSETQ. Unmatched junction bases numbered 6, after V lost 5 bases and J lost 2 bases. The CDR3 sequence: CASRAGGGTYNEQFF. CDR3 sequence (DNA): TGCGCCAGCAGAGCGGGCGGGGGGACCTACAATGAGCAGTTCTTC.

The rearrangement links TRBV9 to TRBJ2-3, with D possibly being TRBD2 (5 bases). Germline CDR1 and CDR2: SGDLS and YYNGEE. CDR3 length: 14 residues. The V end was cut by 0 bases, the J end by 6 bases, with 11 bases between. The DNA for the CDR3 is TGTGCCAGCAGCGTAGATGCAGCGGAGGATACGCAGTATTTT. This encodes CASSVDAAEDTQYF.

The chain uses TRBV7-9 and TRBJ2-1; D possibly matches TRBD1 or TRBD2 (5 bases each). The V and J ends lost 2 bases and 7 bases respectively, with 15 bases between them. This CDR3 has 15 amino acids. The V gene's germline CDR1 is SEHNR and CDR2 FQNEAQ (reference sequence). CDR3 sequence (DNA): TGTGCCAGCAGCTTAACCCGACAGCGCGGGAATGAGCAGTTCTTC. It codes for CASSLTRQRGNEQFF.

This clonotype was seen only a few times. The J gene is TRBJ2-5, the V gene TRBV5-1, with 11 bases aligning to TRBD2. After removal of 7 bases from V and 6 bases from J, the junction contained 11 bases not matched to a gene. The CDR3 sequence is 15 residues long. The germline CDR1 and CDR2 sequences are SGHRS and YFSETQ. The CDR3 protein is CASHWRLAGMKTQYF. In DNA form, the CDR3 reads TGCGCCAGCCATTGGCGACTAGCGGGGATGAAGACCCAGTACTTC.

The rearrangement uses TRBV5-6 and TRBJ1-6; unclear D gene. The germline CDR1 and CDR2 sequences are SGHDT and YYEEEE. V lost 4 bases and J lost 0, with 17 bases in between. The CDR3 sequence is 18 residues long. The DNA for the CDR3 is TGTGCCAGCAGCAGTATTGGACTCTCGAGCTCCTATAATTCACCCCTCCACTTT. It encodes CASSSIGLSSSYNSPLHF. Complete variable domain (other parts from reference TRBV5-6 and TRBJ1-6): DAGVTQSPTHLIKTRGQQVTLRCSPKSGHDTVSWYQQALGQGPQFIFQYYEEEERQRGNFPDRFSGHQFPNYSSELNVNALLLGDSALYLCASSSIGLSSSYNSPLHFGNGTRLTVT.

The chain recombines TRBV30 with TRBJ2-2; D is tentatively TRBD1 or TRBD2 (5 bases each). The CDR3 is 14 residues long. CDR1 is GTSNPN and CDR2 is SVGIG in the germline V gene (reference sequence). Trimming removed 3 bases at V and 3 bases at J, with 11 bases between. The CDR3 nucleotides read TGTGCCTGGAGCGGGACCCGGCACACCGGGGAGCTGTTTTTT. Translated: CAWSGTRHTGELFF.

This clonotype turned up a few times. The V and J genes are TRBV2 and TRBJ2-1; 13 bases agree with TRBD2. The J segment lost 1 base and the V segment lost 5 bases, leaving 5 bases of the junction unmatched. The V gene's germline CDR1 is SNHLY and CDR2 FYNNEI. The CDR3 consists of 17 residues. CDR3 nucleotide sequence: TGTGCCAGCAGTCGGACTAGCGGGGGCCTTTCCTACAATGAGCAGTTCTTC. Residues: CASSRTSGGLSYNEQFF.

In DNA, the CDR3 is TGCAGTGCTAGCGGTAGCGGGAGCGTGGCAGATACGCAGTATTTT. Translating gives CSASGSGSVADTQYF. The chain couples TRBV20-1 to TRBJ2-3; TRBD2 aligns across 9 bases. With 3 bases clipped from V and 4 bases from J, the junction kept 8 bases outside the gene matches. From germline, CDR1 is DFQATT and CDR2 SNEGSKA (reference sequence). This CDR3 region has 15 residues.

The chain employs TRBV20-1 and TRBJ2-2, with D possibly matching TRBD1 (5 bases). Germline-derived CDR1 and CDR2 are DFQATT and SNEGSKA (reference sequence). V lost 3 bases, J lost 3 bases, and 23 bases lay in between. The CDR3 loop spans 18 amino acids. CDR3 sequence: CSASPIRGRGVDTGELFF. Here the CDR3 DNA reads TGCAGTGCTAGCCCCATACGAGGTAGGGGTGTGGACACCGGGGAGCTGTTTTTT.